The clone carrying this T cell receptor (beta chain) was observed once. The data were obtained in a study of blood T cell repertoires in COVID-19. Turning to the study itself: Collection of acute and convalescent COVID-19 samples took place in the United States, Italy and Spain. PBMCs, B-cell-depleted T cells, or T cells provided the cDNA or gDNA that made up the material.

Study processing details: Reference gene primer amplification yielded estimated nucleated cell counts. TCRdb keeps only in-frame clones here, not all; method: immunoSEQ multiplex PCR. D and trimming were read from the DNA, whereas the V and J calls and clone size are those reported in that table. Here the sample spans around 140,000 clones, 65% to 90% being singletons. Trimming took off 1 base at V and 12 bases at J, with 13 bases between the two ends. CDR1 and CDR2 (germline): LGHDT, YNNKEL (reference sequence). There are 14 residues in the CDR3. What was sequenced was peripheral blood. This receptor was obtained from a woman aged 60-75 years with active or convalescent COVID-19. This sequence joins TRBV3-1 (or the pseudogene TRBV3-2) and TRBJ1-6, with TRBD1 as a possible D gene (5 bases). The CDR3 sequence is CASSQVDRDLPLHF. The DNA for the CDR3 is TGTGCCAGCAGCCAAGTCGACCGGGACTTACCCCTCCACTTT.